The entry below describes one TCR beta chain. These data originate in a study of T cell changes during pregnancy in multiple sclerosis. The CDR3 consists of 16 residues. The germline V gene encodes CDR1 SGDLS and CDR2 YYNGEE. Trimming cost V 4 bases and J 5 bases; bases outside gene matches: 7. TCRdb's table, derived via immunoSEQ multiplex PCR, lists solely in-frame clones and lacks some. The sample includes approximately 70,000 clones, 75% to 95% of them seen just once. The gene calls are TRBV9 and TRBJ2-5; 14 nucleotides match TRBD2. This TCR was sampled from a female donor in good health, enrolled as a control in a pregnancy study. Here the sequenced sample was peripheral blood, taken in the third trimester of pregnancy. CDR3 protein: CASSPRTSGGLETQYF. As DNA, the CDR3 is TGTGCCAGCAGCCCCCGGACTAGCGGGGGGTTGGAGACCCAGTACTTC.